A single sample is the source of the 26 T cell receptor beta chains below, sequenced in a study of control samples from healthy donors and cancer patients. Repertoires were generated with immunoSEQ multiplex PCR, while TCRdb's copy carries only in-frame clones and drops some. The data contain 200,000 or so clones, over 90% of them singletons. Sequencing was performed on blood. Receptor source: a man in his forties or fifties in good health.

The V call is TRBV4-3, the J call TRBJ1-5; TRBD1 aligns across 10 bases. With V trimmed by 3 bases and J by 7 bases, 3 bases remained unmatched. CDR1 and CDR2 (germline): LGHNA, YSLEER. This CDR3 spans 14 amino acids. CDR3 region: CASSQGTGDQPQHF. CDR3 coding DNA: TGCGCCAGCAGCCAGGGGACAGGGGACCAGCCCCAGCATTTT.

J is TRBJ2-3 and V is TRBV14; D gene unclear. From germline, CDR1 is SGHDN and CDR2 FVKESK. The CDR3 covers 15 residues. The V end was cut by 1 base, the J end by 2 bases, with 10 bases between. CDR3 sequence (DNA): TGTGCCAGCAGCCAAGCCGGGCCCCTCACAGATACGCAGTATTTT. As protein: CASSQAGPLTDTQYF.

J is TRBJ2-1 and V is TRBV6-5, with 7 nucleotides matching TRBD1. The CDR3 totals 14 residues. Trimming took 7 bases from V and 8 from J; bases not matched to a gene: 11. Per germline, CDR1 MNHEY and CDR2 SVGAGI. The CDR3 region is CASTPTGIAHEQFF. The CDR3 DNA sequence: TGTGCCAGCACCCCGACAGGGATCGCCCATGAGCAGTTCTTC.

The V gene is TRBV5-1, the J gene TRBJ2-7, with D unclear. Germline-derived CDR1 and CDR2 are SGHRS and YFSETQ. The CDR3 consists of 15 residues. Trimming pared 0 bases from V and 1 base from J, leaving 11 bases between. The CDR3 DNA reads as TGCGCCAGCAGCTTGGCCGATGGCGGATCCTACGAGCAGTACTTC. This gives the protein CASSLADGGSYEQYF.

About this clone itself: This same CDR3 is encoded by further DNA sequences in the sample. In DNA, the CDR3 is TGCGCCAGCAGCCCGGGACGGAACTCTGGAAACACCATATATTTT. Residues: CASSPGRNSGNTIYF. The chain recombines TRBV5-1 with TRBJ1-3; D possibly corresponds to TRBD1 (5 bases). The CDR3 totals 15 residues. Trimming left V 4 bases short and J 0 bases short, with 11 bases between. Germline loops: CDR1 SGHRS, CDR2 YFSETQ.

The rearrangement uses TRBV4-2 and TRBJ1-1; D remains ambiguous. CDR1 and CDR2 from the germline V gene are LGHNA and YNFKEQ. CDR3 length: 14 amino acids. Trimming removed 1 base at V and 3 bases at J, with 9 bases between. CDR3 protein: CASSQVWEDTEAFF. CDR3 bases: TGTGCCAGCAGCCAAGTGTGGGAGGACACTGAAGCTTTCTTT.

The V gene is TRBV28, the J gene TRBJ1-2, with D maybe TRBD1 (5 bases). Germline loops: CDR1 MDHEN, CDR2 SYDVKM. V shed 6 bases and J shed 8 bases, with 19 bases lying between them. This CDR3 spans 14 amino acids. CDR3: CASRPDAGSGGYTF. Here the CDR3 DNA reads TGTGCCAGCAGGCCAGACGCAGGGAGTGGGGGCTACACCTTC.

The chain couples TRBV11-2 to TRBJ1-1, with D hard to call. V gave up 0 bases and J gave up 1 base, with 12 bases separating them. This CDR3 is 16 amino acids long. Germline assignment: CDR1 SGHAT and CDR2 FQNNGV. The CDR3 here is CASSLDPRDKNTEAFF. The CDR3 DNA reads as TGTGCCAGCAGCTTAGATCCTAGAGACAAGAACACTGAAGCTTTCTTT.

The V call is TRBV6-1, the J call TRBJ1-5; D call uncertain. Trimming cost V 3 bases and J 4 bases, with 13 bases left between them. In germline, CDR1 is MNHNS, CDR2 SASEGT. There are 15 residues in the CDR3. In nucleotides, the CDR3 is TGTGCCAGCAGTGAGGCCAGTCGGGGAAATCAGCCCCAGCATTTT. This encodes CASSEASRGNQPQHF.

This clone showed up just once. This rearrangement joins TRBV13 to TRBJ2-5; the D gene could be TRBD1 or TRBD2 (5 bases each). The CDR3 loop spans 15 amino acids. The germline V gene encodes CDR1 PRHDT and CDR2 FYEKMQ (reference sequence). Trimming stripped 2 bases from V and 5 bases from J, with 15 bases between. DNA of the CDR3: TGTGCCAGCAGCTTAACACAGGACTGGAGGGAGACCCAGTACTTC. This translates into CASSLTQDWRETQYF.

V gene TRBV28 combines with J gene TRBJ2-7, with 9 bases that match TRBD1. Germline loops: CDR1 MDHEN, CDR2 SYDVKM. Trimming took 6 bases from V and 2 from J; bases not matched to a gene: 5. The CDR3 contains 14 residues. The CDR3, as DNA: TGTGCCAGCAGCCCGGGACAGGGAACCTACGAGCAGTACGTC. Translated: CASSPGQGTYEQYV.

CDR3 protein: CASSLDRGVTEAFF. DNA for the CDR3: TGTGCCAGCAGCCTTGACAGGGGTGTTACTGAAGCTTTCTTT. The J gene is TRBJ1-1, the V gene TRBV11-1; 8 nucleotides match TRBD1. With 5 bases clipped from V and 5 bases from J, the junction kept 7 bases outside the gene matches. The germline V gene encodes CDR1 SGHAT and CDR2 FQDESV (reference sequence). The CDR3 extends over 14 amino acids. The variable domain in full, with the rest retrieved from reference TRBV11-1 and TRBJ1-1, is EAEVAQSPRYKITEKSQAVAFWCDPISGHATLYWYRQILGQGPELLVQFQDESVVDDSQLPKDRFSAERLKGVDSTLKIQPAELGDSAMYLCASSLDRGVTEAFFGQGTRLTVV.

V gene TRBV4-2 combines with J gene TRBJ1-5; a weak D match, TRBD1 (5 bases). Trimming removed 1 base at V and 0 bases at J, with 13 bases between. This CDR3 is 17 amino acids long. In germline, CDR1 is LGHNA, CDR2 YNFKEQ. Here the CDR3 DNA reads TGTGCCAGCAGCCAAGTGGCAGGGATTGCTAGCAATCAGCCCCAGCATTTT. It translates to CASSQVAGIASNQPQHF.

This clone was found once. The chain joins TRBV5-1 to TRBJ2-1, with TRBD1 identical over 8 bases. The CDR3 runs 14 residues. The J segment lost 6 bases and the V segment lost 0 bases, leaving 2 bases of the junction unmatched. CDR1 is SGHRS, CDR2 YFSETQ, per germline. CDR3: CASSLGTGTNEQFF. The DNA of the CDR3 is TGCGCCAGCAGCTTGGGGACAGGGACCAATGAGCAGTTCTTC.

This rearrangement joins TRBV6-5 to TRBJ2-7, with TRBD2 matching over 7 bases. V shed 6 bases, J shed 0 bases, and the junction held 8 bases outside the gene matches. The CDR3 runs 15 residues. Germline V gives CDR1 MNHEY, CDR2 SVGAGI. The CDR3 nucleotides are TGTGCCAGCAGGGGTTGGCGGGGGTTCTCCTACGAGCAGTACGTC. Amino acids: CASRGWRGFSYEQYV.

This clone has only a few counts. This chain links TRBV19 with TRBJ1-6, with TRBD1 matching 7 bases. The CDR3 runs to 16 residues. V was pared by 3 bases and J by 10 bases, with 12 bases of the junction left unmatched. Germline V lookup: CDR1 LNHDA, CDR2 SQIVND (reference sequence). DNA of the CDR3: TGTGCCAGTAGTATCACCGGGACAGTTACAAACTCACCCCTCCACTTT. Encoded protein: CASSITGTVTNSPLHF.

V is TRBV5-6 and J is TRBJ2-7; D remains unclear. CDR3 size: 15 residues. Germline V gives CDR1 SGHDT, CDR2 YYEEEE. V lost 0 bases, J lost 4 bases, and 14 bases lay in between. The CDR3 loop reads CASSLGGPKRYEQYV. The CDR3 DNA follows: TGTGCCAGCAGCTTGGGGGGTCCCAAGAGATACGAGCAGTACGTC.

The gene calls are TRBV5-5 and TRBJ1-6; 7 positions match TRBD1. V lost 6 bases, J lost 12 bases, and 12 bases stayed unmatched. Germline lookup yields CDR1 SGHKS and CDR2 YYEKEE (reference sequence). The CDR3 consists of 14 residues. The CDR3 protein is CASTPAGGRVPLHF. The CDR3 nucleotides read TGTGCCAGCACCCCGGCAGGGGGAAGGGTACCCCTCCACTTT.

V and J are TRBV3-1 (or the pseudogene TRBV3-2) and TRBJ2-2; a possible D gene is TRBD2 (5 bases). Trimming left V 0 bases short and J 5 bases short, with 7 bases between. The V gene's germline CDR1 is LGHDT and CDR2 YNNKEL (reference sequence). The CDR3 length is 14 residues. The CDR3 DNA sequence: TGTGCCAGCAGCCAAGATTGGGAGACCGGGGAGCTGTTTTTT. It specifies CASSQDWETGELFF.

The chain has TRBV29-1 and TRBJ2-3; 10 nucleotides line up with TRBD2. J lost 10 bases, V lost 2 bases, and 12 bases had no gene match. Germline V gene data show CDR1 as SQVTM and CDR2 as ANQGSEA. The length of the CDR3 is 15 residues. For the CDR3, the DNA is TGCAGCGTTGAATCGGCTAGCGGGGGCCCAGGAGCGCAGTATTTT. Amino acids: CSVESASGGPGAQYF.

This clone has just one count. V is TRBV9 and J is TRBJ2-3; TRBD1 matches 7 bases. Germline lookup yields CDR1 SGDLS and CDR2 YYNGEE. There are 15 residues in the CDR3. The V gene end was trimmed by 2 bases and the J gene end by 8 bases; junction bases not matched to a gene: 11. The CDR3 is CASSVTGSPSGTQYF. The CDR3 nucleotides read TGTGCCAGCAGCGTGACAGGGTCCCCTTCAGGTACGCAGTATTTT.

V and J are TRBV4-1 and TRBJ1-5; TRBD1 is a possible D gene (6 bases). CDR3 length: 15 amino acids. V dropped 0 bases and J dropped 7 bases, with 13 bases sitting between them. CDR1 and CDR2 (germline): MGHRA, YSYEKL. The CDR3 DNA reads TGCGCCAGCAGCCAAGACTGGGGGCGCGGGCAGCCCCAGCATTTT. It encodes CASSQDWGRGQPQHF.

The count of this clone is one. The chain is built from TRBV21-1 and TRBJ2-1; TRBD1, the table's D call, lacks a check against the DNA. TRBV21-1 is noted as a pseudogene. The length of the CDR3 is 12 residues. CDR3 protein: CASMDSYNEQFF. CDR3 nucleotide sequence: TGTGCCAGCATGGACAGCTACAATGAGCAGTTCTTC.

The chain couples TRBV5-1 to TRBJ1-1; TRBD1 might be the D (6 bases). CDR1 and CDR2 from the germline V gene are SGHRS and YFSETQ. There are 15 residues in the CDR3. With 4 bases removed from V and 1 base from J, the gap between germline ends came to 14 bases. CDR3 protein: CASSPRGGANTEAFF. CDR3 nucleotides: TGCGCCAGCAGCCCTCGAGGGGGGGCGAACACTGAAGCTTTCTTT.

This chain connects TRBV5-1 to TRBJ1-3; D possibly corresponds to TRBD1 (6 bases). Deletions cut 0 bases from V and 0 bases from J, with 10 bases between. The CDR3 sequence is 16 residues long. CDR1 is SGHRS and CDR2 is YFSETQ in the germline V gene. CDR3 DNA sequence: TGCGCCAGCAGCTTGGCGGGGGCCGCCTCTGGAAACACCATATATTTT. It is translated as CASSLAGAASGNTIYF.

This chain uses TRBV15 with TRBJ1-6, with D perhaps matching TRBD1 (5 bases). Between the trimmed V and J ends, which lost 0 bases and 0 bases, there was a span of 18 bases. Germline loops: CDR1 LNHNV, CDR2 YYDKDF (reference sequence). The CDR3 is 20 residues long. CDR3 sequence: CATSRDRVLQGSSYNSPLHF. CDR3 nucleotide sequence: TGTGCCACCAGCAGAGATCGGGTCCTGCAGGGTAGCTCCTATAATTCACCCCTCCACTTT.